One sample yielded the 20 T cell receptor beta chains listed below, sequenced in a study of cytomegalovirus exposure and HLA in healthy donors. Researchers ran the PCR with 60 Vbeta and 13 Jbeta primers. The assay was immunoSEQ multiplex PCR, and TCRdb's table has in-frame clones only and misses some. The table lists 130,000 to 150,000 clones, around 82% of them singletons. Sequenced input: PBMCs. Receptors originate from a female donor in good health and CMV-seronegative.

The gene calls are TRBV18 and TRBJ1-1; D remains unclear. Germline lookup yields CDR1 KGHSH and CDR2 LQKENI. The CDR3 runs to 14 residues. Trimming removed 3 bases at V and 1 base at J, with 9 bases between. This chain's CDR3 is CASSPAVANTEAFF. The CDR3 nucleotides read TGTGCCAGCTCACCCGCGGTGGCGAACACTGAAGCTTTCTTT.

The chain links TRBV9 to TRBJ1-5, with no clear D. V was pared by 0 bases and J by 4 bases, with 8 bases between. Germline lookup yields CDR1 SGDLS and CDR2 YYNGEE. The CDR3 is 14 residues long. The CDR3 DNA follows: TGTGCCAGCAGCGTAGGCGGAGGGAATCAGCCCCAGCATTTT. Its translation is CASSVGGGNQPQHF.

This rearrangement joins TRBV5-5 to TRBJ1-1, with 9 bases that match TRBD1. The length of the CDR3 is 14 residues. The trim removed 5 bases at V and 6 bases at J, leaving 8 bases unmatched. CDR1 SGHKS and CDR2 YYEKEE come from the germline V gene (reference sequence). CDR3 coding DNA: TGTGCCAGCAGTACCACAGGGGGCTCGGCTGAAGCTTTCTTT. Its protein is CASSTTGGSAEAFF.

This chain uses TRBV2 with TRBJ2-7; D may be TRBD1 (6 bases). This CDR3 has 18 residues. V was cut by 2 bases and J by 3 bases, with 23 bases left in between. CDR1 is SNHLY and CDR2 is FYNNEI in the germline V gene. CDR3 in amino acids: CASSEPRDKVKTFYEQYF. The CDR3 region has the DNA TGTGCCAGCAGTGAACCGAGGGACAAAGTAAAAACTTTCTACGAGCAGTACTTC.

By share, this clone ranks as medium-sized. This chain connects TRBV18 to TRBJ2-1; 7 bases are shared with TRBD1. V was pared by 2 bases and J by 5 bases, with 3 bases of the junction left unmatched. The germline V gene has CDR1 KGHSH and CDR2 LQKENI. CDR3 length equals 14 residues. The chain's CDR3 is CASSPDDRDNEQFF. The CDR3 coding sequence is TGTGCCAGCTCACCAGATGACAGGGACAATGAGCAGTTCTTC.

This chain uses TRBV14 with TRBJ2-1; TRBD2 matches 7 bases. The trim removed 2 bases at V and 5 bases at J, leaving 6 bases unmatched. This CDR3 is 15 amino acids long. Germline V CDR1 and CDR2: SGHDN, FVKESK. The CDR3 here is CASSQNWGGHNEQFF. CDR3 in DNA: TGTGCCAGCAGCCAAAACTGGGGAGGGCACAATGAGCAGTTCTTC.

The V gene is TRBV9, the J gene TRBJ2-1, with 11 positions matching TRBD2. Germline CDR1 SGDLS, CDR2 YYNGEE. CDR3 size: 15 residues. The trim removed 2 bases at V and 6 bases at J, leaving 4 bases unmatched. CDR3 protein: CASSVSGGAVNEQFF. CDR3 nucleotide sequence: TGTGCCAGCAGCGTTAGCGGGGGGGCGGTCAATGAGCAGTTCTTC.

V is TRBV7-2 and J is TRBJ2-1, with D tentatively TRBD1 (5 bases). This CDR3 is built from 15 residues. Germline V lookup: CDR1 SGHTA, CDR2 FQGNSA. The V end lost 1 base, the J end lost 1 base, and 8 bases lay between the germline ends. The DNA of the CDR3 is TGTGCCAGCAGCTTAGATGGGGCTTCCTACAATGAGCAGTTCTTC. This codes for CASSLDGASYNEQFF.

This chain joins TRBV19 and TRBJ1-3; 7 nucleotides match TRBD1. CDR3 length equals 14 residues. V was clipped by 6 bases and J by 2 bases; unmatched bases: 4. Germline loops: CDR1 LNHDA, CDR2 SQIVND (reference sequence). CDR3 DNA: TGTGCCAGTAGCCAGGGACAGACTGGAAACACCATATATTTT. Its translation: CASSQGQTGNTIYF.

The V gene is TRBV10-3, the J gene TRBJ2-2; 9 positions agree with TRBD2. V gave up 7 bases and J gave up 7 bases; unmatched junction bases: 25. The germline CDR1 and CDR2 sequences are ENHRY and SYGVKD. CDR3 length: 20 residues. DNA of the CDR3: TGTGCCATCACCGACGGTGGTCCCCCAATAGCGGGGGTGGGGAACGGGGAGCTGTTTTTT. As protein: CAITDGGPPIAGVGNGELFF.

The V call is TRBV6-5, the J call TRBJ1-2; 9 bases match TRBD1. Losses at the gene ends were 2 bases for V and 4 bases for J; bases not matched to a gene: 5. Germline values: CDR1 MNHEY, CDR2 SVGAGI. This CDR3 is 15 amino acids long. In DNA form, the CDR3 reads TGTGCCAGCAGTTACCTGGACAGGGGTACCTATGGCTACACCTTC. It codes for CASSYLDRGTYGYTF.

The genes are TRBV2 and TRBJ1-5; weak D call: TRBD1 (5 bases). Germline V gene data show CDR1 as SNHLY and CDR2 as FYNNEI. V lost 6 bases, J lost 5 bases, and 20 bases lay in between. The CDR3 length is 16 residues. CDR3 nucleotide sequence: TGTGCCAGCAGCGATAGCGGAGGGGTTGGTGATCAGCCCCAGCATTTT. Translation gives CASSDSGGVGDQPQHF. The full variable domain, rest sourced from reference TRBV2 and TRBJ1-5, is EPEVTQTPSHQVTQMGQEVILRCVPISNHLYFYWYRQILGQKVEFLVSFYNNEISEKSEIFDDQFSVERPDGSNFTLKIRSTKLEDSAMYFCASSDSGGVGDQPQHFGDGTRLSIL.

This chain uses TRBV7-9 with TRBJ1-2; D remains unclear. This CDR3 region has 15 residues. CDR1 is SEHNR and CDR2 is FQNEAQ in the germline V gene (reference sequence). The V end was cut by 0 bases, the J end by 2 bases, with 10 bases between. CDR3 sequence reads: CASSLAAGGNYGYTF. The CDR3 bases are TGTGCCAGCAGCTTAGCCGCGGGCGGGAACTATGGCTACACCTTC.

The chain recombines TRBV5-4 with TRBJ2-1, with a tentative D call TRBD2 (6 bases). This CDR3 comprises 16 residues. Germline CDR1 is SGHNT and CDR2 is YYREEE (reference sequence). V was pared by 4 bases and J by 0 bases, with 14 bases between. CDR3 sequence reads: CASSPPGGSSYNEQFF. For the CDR3, the DNA is TGTGCCAGCAGCCCACCTGGGGGGAGCTCCTACAATGAGCAGTTCTTC.

This chain connects TRBV5-1 to TRBJ2-3, with 10 bases aligning to TRBD1. The length of the CDR3 is 17 residues. Per germline, CDR1 SGHRS and CDR2 YFSETQ. Losses at the gene ends were 4 bases for V and 8 bases for J; bases not matched to a gene: 16. CDR3 nucleotide sequence: TGCGCCAGCAGCACCACCCCCGGGACAGGGGCCTTCGGTACGCAGTATTTT. Encoded protein: CASSTTPGTGAFGTQYF.

The CDR3 DNA is TGTGCCATCAGTGAGTCAGGGGTTAGCCAGCCCCAGCATTTT. Protein product: CAISESGVSQPQHF. V gene TRBV10-3 combines with J gene TRBJ1-5, with D possibly TRBD1 on 5 matching bases. Germline CDR1 ENHRY, CDR2 SYGVKD. The V end lost 0 bases, the J end lost 7 bases, and 10 bases lay between the germline ends. This CDR3 is built from 14 residues.

The chain couples TRBV7-6 to TRBJ2-7, with 10 bases aligning to TRBD2. Trimming removed 5 bases from V and 6 bases from J; junction bases left unmatched: 7. This CDR3 is 14 amino acids long. Germline-derived CDR1 and CDR2 are SGHVS and FNYEAQ. CDR3 sequence reads: CASSPQREGSEQYF. CDR3 nucleotide sequence: TGTGCCAGCAGCCCCCAGCGGGAGGGCTCCGAGCAGTACTTC.

The V call is TRBV29-1, the J call TRBJ2-7; 8 nucleotides line up with TRBD1. The CDR3 covers 13 residues. Per the germline V gene, CDR1 is SQVTM and CDR2 is ANQGSEA. J was trimmed by 7 bases and V by 6 bases; bases with no gene match: 11. The DNA for the CDR3 is TGCAGCGTGAGACAGGGGACCCTAGGGGAGCAGTACTTC. Protein: CSVRQGTLGEQYF.

The V call is TRBV2, the J call TRBJ1-5, with a possible D match to TRBD1 (6 bases). Looked up from germline, CDR1 is SNHLY and CDR2 is FYNNEI. CDR3 length equals 13 residues. V was pared by 7 bases and J by 6 bases, with 13 bases between. The CDR3 bases are TGTGCCAGCAACGGGGGGCAGGTTCAGCCCCAGCATTTT. Translated, it gives CASNGGQVQPQHF.

This clone has a handful of counts. The genes are TRBV9 and TRBJ2-5, with 9 bases aligning to TRBD1. This CDR3 is built from 16 residues. Trimming at V came to 2 bases and at J to 1 base, leaving 6 bases not matched to a gene. Germline CDR1 SGDLS, CDR2 YYNGEE. The CDR3 region is CASSVGPGQGQETQYF. For the CDR3, the DNA is TGTGCCAGCAGCGTGGGACCGGGACAGGGCCAAGAGACCCAGTACTTC.